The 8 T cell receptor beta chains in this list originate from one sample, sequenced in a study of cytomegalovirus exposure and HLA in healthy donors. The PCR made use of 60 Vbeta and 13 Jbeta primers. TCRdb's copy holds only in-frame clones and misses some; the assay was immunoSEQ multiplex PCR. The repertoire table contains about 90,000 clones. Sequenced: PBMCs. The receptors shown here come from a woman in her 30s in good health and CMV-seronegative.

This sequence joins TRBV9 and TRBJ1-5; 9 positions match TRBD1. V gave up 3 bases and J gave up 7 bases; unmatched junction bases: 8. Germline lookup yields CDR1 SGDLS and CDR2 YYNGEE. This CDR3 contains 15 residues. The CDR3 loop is CASSARGQGPQPQHF. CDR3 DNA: TGTGCCAGCAGCGCCCGGGGACAGGGCCCACAGCCCCAGCATTTT. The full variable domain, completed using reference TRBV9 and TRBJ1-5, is DSGVTQTPKHLITATGQRVTLRCSPRSGDLSVYWYQQSLDQGLQFLIQYYNGEERAKGNILERFSAQQFPDLHSELNLSSLELGDSALYFCASSARGQGPQPQHFGDGTRLSIL.

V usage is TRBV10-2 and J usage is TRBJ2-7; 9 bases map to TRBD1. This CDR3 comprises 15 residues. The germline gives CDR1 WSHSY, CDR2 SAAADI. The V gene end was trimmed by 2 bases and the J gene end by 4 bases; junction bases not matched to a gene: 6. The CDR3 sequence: CASSEDRGIGYEQYF. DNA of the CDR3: TGCGCCAGCAGTGAGGACAGGGGGATTGGGTACGAGCAGTACTTC.

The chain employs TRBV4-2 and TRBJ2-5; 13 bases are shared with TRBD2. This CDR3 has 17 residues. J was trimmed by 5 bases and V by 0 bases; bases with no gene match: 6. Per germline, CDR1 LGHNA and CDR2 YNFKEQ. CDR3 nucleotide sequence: TGTGCCAGCAGCCAAGATGTACTAGCGGGGGGGCGGGAGACCCAGTACTTC. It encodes CASSQDVLAGGRETQYF.

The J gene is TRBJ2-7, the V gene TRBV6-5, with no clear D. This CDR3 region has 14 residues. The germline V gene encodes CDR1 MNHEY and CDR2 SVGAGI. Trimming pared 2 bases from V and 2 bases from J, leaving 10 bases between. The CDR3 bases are TGTGCCAGCAGTTACACGGCCGGAGCCTACGAGCAGTACTTC. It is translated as CASSYTAGAYEQYF.

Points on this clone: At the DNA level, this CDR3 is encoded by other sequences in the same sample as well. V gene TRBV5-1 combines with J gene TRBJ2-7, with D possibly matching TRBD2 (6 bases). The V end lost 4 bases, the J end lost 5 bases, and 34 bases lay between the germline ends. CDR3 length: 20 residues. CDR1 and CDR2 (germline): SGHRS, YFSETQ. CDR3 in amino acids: CASSLAQLSGSFTFLDEQYF. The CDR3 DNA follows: TGCGCCAGCAGCCTGGCCCAACTCTCCGGGAGCTTCACGTTCTTGGACGAGCAGTACTTC.

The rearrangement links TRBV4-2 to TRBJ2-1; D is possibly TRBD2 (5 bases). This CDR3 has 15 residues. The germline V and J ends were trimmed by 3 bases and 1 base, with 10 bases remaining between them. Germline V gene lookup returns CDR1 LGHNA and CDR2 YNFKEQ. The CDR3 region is CASSQPGVSYNEQFF. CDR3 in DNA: TGTGCCAGCAGCCAGCCCGGGGTATCCTACAATGAGCAGTTCTTC.

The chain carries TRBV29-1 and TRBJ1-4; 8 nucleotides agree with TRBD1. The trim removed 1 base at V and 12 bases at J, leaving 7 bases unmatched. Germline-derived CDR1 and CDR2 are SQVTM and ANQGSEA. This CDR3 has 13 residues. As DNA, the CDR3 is TGCAGCGTTGAAGGGCAGGGGGCTGCGGAACTGTTTTTT. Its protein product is CSVEGQGAAELFF.

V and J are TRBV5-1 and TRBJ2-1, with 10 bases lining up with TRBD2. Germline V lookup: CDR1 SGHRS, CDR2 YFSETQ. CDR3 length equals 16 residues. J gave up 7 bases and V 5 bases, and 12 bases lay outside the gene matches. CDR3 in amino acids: CASSLSSGRAWNEQFF. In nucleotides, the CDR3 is TGCGCCAGCAGTCTCTCCAGCGGGAGGGCATGGAATGAGCAGTTCTTC. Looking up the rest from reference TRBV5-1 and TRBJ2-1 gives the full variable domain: KAGVTQTPRYLIKTRGQQVTLSCSPISGHRSVSWYQQTPGQGLQFLFEYFSETQRNKGNFPGRFSGRQFSNSRSEMNVSTLELGDSALYLCASSLSSGRAWNEQFFGPGTRLTVL.